The 11 T cell receptor beta chains in this list originate from one sample, sequenced in a study of blood T cells in healthy people across ages. The second PCR ran roughly 6 to 11 cycles with a sample-barcoded 5' primer and J-beta primers. Via MiXCR, TCRdb re-called the 5' RACE reads, giving one row per CDR3 protein. In the table there are about 1.5 million distinct CDR3 sequences, 40% to 45% of which are singletons. The sequenced sample consisted of blood. These receptors originate from a woman between 18 and 30 years old in good health.

In nucleotides, the CDR3 is TGCGCCAGCAGCTTGTCGGCAGGCCACGAAAAACTGTTTTTT. This translates into CASSLSAGHEKLFF. J is TRBJ1-4 and V is TRBV5-1; no clear D gene. The CDR3 loop spans 14 amino acids. The ends were cut back, 1 base at V and 8 bases at J, with 12 bases in the middle. The germline V gene encodes CDR1 SGHRS and CDR2 YFSETQ. The full variable domain, completed using reference TRBV5-1 and TRBJ1-4, is KAGVTQTPRYLIKTRGQQVTLSCSPISGHRSVSWYQQTPGQGLQFLFEYFSETQRNKGNFPGRFSGRQFSNSRSEMNVSTLELGDSALYLCASSLSAGHEKLFFGSGTQLSVL.

This clonotype was recorded many times. This sequence joins TRBV7-2 and TRBJ2-1, with TRBD2 identical over 9 bases. The V and J ends lost 1 base and 4 bases, in that order; junction bases with no gene match: 2. CDR3 length: 15 amino acids. Germline V CDR1 and CDR2: SGHTA, FQGNSA. The CDR3 nucleotides are TGTGCCAGCAGCTTAGTAGCGGGGGAATACAATGAGCAGTTCTTC. Its protein product is CASSLVAGEYNEQFF.

The chain has TRBV9 and TRBJ1-1, with no clear D. Germline CDR1 SGDLS, CDR2 YYNGEE. This CDR3 is built from 14 residues. Trimming removed 4 bases from V and 4 bases from J, with 14 bases in between. The CDR3 DNA reads as TGTGCCAGCAGCCCTAGGGAACGCGGCACTGAAGCTTTCTTT. Its protein product is CASSPRERGTEAFF.

V and J are TRBV6-2 or TRBV6-3 and TRBJ1-6; TRBD1 aligns across 8 bases. CDR3 length: 16 amino acids. V lost 4 bases to trimming and J lost 6 bases; unmatched junction nucleotides: 8. Germline CDR1 is MNHEY and CDR2 is SVGEGT. This chain's CDR3 is CASSSSGQGANSPLHF. In DNA form, the CDR3 reads TGTGCCAGCAGTTCCTCCGGACAGGGAGCTAATTCACCCCTCCACTTT.

A remark on this clonotype: Relative to the germline gene, one junction end is altered; a read error may explain this. Written as DNA, the CDR3 is TGTGCCAGCGGCCAGGACAGGGCGTCGGGTAATGAAAAACTGTTTTTT. Its translation is CASGQDRASGNEKLFF. The chain carries TRBV4-2 and TRBJ1-4; 8 bases align to TRBD1. This CDR3 contains 16 residues. Germline loops: CDR1 LGHNA, CDR2 YNFKEQ.

V is TRBV3-1 and J is TRBJ1-1, with TRBD1 as a possible D gene (5 bases). Germline V gene sequence: CDR1 LGHDT, CDR2 YNNKEL (reference sequence). V lost 0 bases and J lost 10, with 9 bases in between. The CDR3 has 12 residues. The DNA for the CDR3 is TGTGCCAGCAGCCAAGAGGGCAGGGTAGCTTTCTTT. Its protein product is CASSQEGRVAFF.

This clonotype was observed a few times. The gene calls are TRBV28 and TRBJ1-1, with D possibly matching TRBD1 (5 bases). Trimming took 2 bases from V and 6 from J, leaving 10 bases between them. The germline V gene encodes CDR1 MDHEN and CDR2 SYDVKM. This CDR3 comprises 13 residues. This CDR3 is CASSLGWGAEAFF. DNA for the CDR3: TGTGCCAGCAGTTTAGGCTGGGGCGCTGAAGCTTTCTTT.

This chain links TRBV6-5 with TRBJ2-3; D is perhaps TRBD1 (5 bases). Deletions cut 2 bases from V and 3 bases from J, with 6 bases between. The CDR3 contains 13 residues. The germline gives CDR1 MNHEY, CDR2 SVGAGI. CDR3 sequence reads: CASSYGATDTQYF. CDR3 in DNA: TGTGCCAGCAGTTACGGGGCGACAGATACGCAGTATTTT.

This clonotype was seen more than once but under ten times. The genes are TRBV7-9 and TRBJ2-7; D remains unclear. The germline V and J ends were trimmed by 6 bases and 7 bases, with 13 bases remaining between them. The CDR3 is 12 amino acids. In germline, CDR1 is SEHNR, CDR2 FQNEAQ (reference sequence). CDR3 loop: CASSSTNNEQYF. The CDR3 DNA is TGTGCCAGCAGTTCAACAAACAATGAGCAGTACTTC.

V and J are TRBV18 and TRBJ2-3; 9 nucleotides line up with TRBD1. V lost 8 bases and J lost 3; bases outside the gene matches: 6. CDR1 and CDR2 from the germline V gene are KGHSH and LQKENI. This CDR3 is built from 14 residues. The CDR3, as DNA: TGTGCCAGCCACCGGGACAGGGTAACAGATACGCAGTATTTT. Protein: CASHRDRVTDTQYF.

The chain combines TRBV7-2 with TRBJ2-4; 9 bases map to TRBD1. Germline CDR1 SGHTA, CDR2 FQGNSA. Unmatched junction bases numbered 4, after V lost 3 bases and J lost 1 base. The CDR3 totals 16 residues. Here the CDR3 reads CASSFGGQGAKNIQYF. The CDR3 bases are TGTGCCAGCAGCTTCGGGGGACAGGGCGCCAAAAACATTCAGTACTTC.